The sequence of this TCR beta chain was determined in a study of T cells in Graves' hyperthyroidism and ophthalmopathy. The germline V gene encodes CDR1 MDHEN and CDR2 SYDVKM. The ends were cut back, 8 bases at V and 4 bases at J, with 17 bases in the middle. This CDR3 contains 15 residues. This clonotype was seen repeatedly, ten times or more. Its antigen is still unknown. TCR beta CDR3 regions were amplified from RNA. RT-PCR in the first round (using the HTBI primer set) targeted the TCR CDR3. Using its own MiXCR run on the multiplex PCR reads, TCRdb lists one record per CDR3 protein. The data hold some 620,000 distinct CDR3 sequences, with about 16% observed a single time. Findings and limits, study-wide: Stable hyperthyroidism was told apart from ophthalmopathy by a model built on 13 V-J features.

The source is a woman aged 25 to 45 with Graves' hyperthyroidism. V usage is TRBV28 and J usage is TRBJ1-4; TRBD1 is a possible D gene (6 bases). The specimen sequenced was blood. The CDR3 nucleotides read TGTGCCAGCGGGCAGGGGTCTAGAAATAATGAAAAACTGTTTTTT. Protein: CASGQGSRNNEKLFF.